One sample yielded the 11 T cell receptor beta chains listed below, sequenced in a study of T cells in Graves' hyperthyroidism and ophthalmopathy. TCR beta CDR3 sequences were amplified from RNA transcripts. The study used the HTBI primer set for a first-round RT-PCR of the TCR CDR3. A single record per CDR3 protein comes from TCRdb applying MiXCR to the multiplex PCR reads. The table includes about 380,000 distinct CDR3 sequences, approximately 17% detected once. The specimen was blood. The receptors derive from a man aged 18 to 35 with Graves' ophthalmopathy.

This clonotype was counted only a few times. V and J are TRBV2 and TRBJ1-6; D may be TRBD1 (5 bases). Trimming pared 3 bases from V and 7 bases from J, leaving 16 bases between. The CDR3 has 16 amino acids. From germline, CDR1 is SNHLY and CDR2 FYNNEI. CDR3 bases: TGTGCCAGCAGTGAGGGGCCCCCGATTGGCAATTCACCCCTCCACTTT. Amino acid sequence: CASSEGPPIGNSPLHF.

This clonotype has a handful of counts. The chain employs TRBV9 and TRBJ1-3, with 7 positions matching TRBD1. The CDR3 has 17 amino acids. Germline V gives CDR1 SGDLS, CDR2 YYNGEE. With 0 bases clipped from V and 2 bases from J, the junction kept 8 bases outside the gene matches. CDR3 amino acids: CASSVATGDSAGNTIYF. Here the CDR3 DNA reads TGTGCCAGCAGCGTAGCTACCGGGGACAGTGCTGGAAACACCATATATTTT.

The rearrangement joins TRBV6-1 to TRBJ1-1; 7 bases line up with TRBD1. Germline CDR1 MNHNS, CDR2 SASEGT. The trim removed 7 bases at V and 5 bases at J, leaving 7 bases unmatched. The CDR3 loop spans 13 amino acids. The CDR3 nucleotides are TGTGCCAGCAAATACAGGGGTGGGACTGAAGCTTTCTTT. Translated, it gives CASKYRGGTEAFF.

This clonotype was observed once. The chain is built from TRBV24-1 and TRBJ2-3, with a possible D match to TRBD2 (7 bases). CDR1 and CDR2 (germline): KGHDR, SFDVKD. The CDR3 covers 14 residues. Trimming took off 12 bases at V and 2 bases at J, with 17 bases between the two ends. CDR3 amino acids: CASGGGAHTDTQYF. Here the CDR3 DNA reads TGTGCCTCTGGGGGGGGGGCCCACACAGATACGCAGTATTTT.

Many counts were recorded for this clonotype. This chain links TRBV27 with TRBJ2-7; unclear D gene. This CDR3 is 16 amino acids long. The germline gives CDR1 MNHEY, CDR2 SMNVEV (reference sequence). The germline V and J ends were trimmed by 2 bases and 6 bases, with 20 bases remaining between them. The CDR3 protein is CASSLRPGGDNPEQYF. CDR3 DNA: TGTGCCAGCAGTTTACGGCCGGGTGGGGATAATCCCGAGCAGTACTTC.

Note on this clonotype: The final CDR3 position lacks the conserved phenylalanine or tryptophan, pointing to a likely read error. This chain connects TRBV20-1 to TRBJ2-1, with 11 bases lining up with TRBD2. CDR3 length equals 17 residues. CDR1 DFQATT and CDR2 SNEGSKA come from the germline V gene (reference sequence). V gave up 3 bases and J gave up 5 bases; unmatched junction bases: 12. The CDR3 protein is CSARDPIAGGPDNEQFL. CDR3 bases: TGCAGTGCTAGGGATCCAATAGCGGGGGGGCCAGACAATGAGCAGTTCCTC.

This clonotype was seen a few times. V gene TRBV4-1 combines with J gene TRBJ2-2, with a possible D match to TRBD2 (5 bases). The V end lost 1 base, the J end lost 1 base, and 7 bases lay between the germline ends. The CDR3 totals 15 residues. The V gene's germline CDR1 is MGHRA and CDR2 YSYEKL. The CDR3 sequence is CASSQGTENTGELFF. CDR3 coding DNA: TGCGCCAGCAGCCAAGGGACTGAGAACACCGGGGAGCTGTTTTTT.

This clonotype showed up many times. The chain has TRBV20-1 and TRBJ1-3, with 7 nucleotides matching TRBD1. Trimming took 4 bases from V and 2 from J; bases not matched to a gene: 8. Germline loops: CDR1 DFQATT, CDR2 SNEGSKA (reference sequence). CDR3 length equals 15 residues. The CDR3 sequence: CSATDRRGAGNTIYF. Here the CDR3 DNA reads TGCAGTGCTACGGACAGGAGGGGGGCTGGAAACACCATATATTTT.

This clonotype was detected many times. CDR3 in amino acids: CASSFLRGYNEQFF. Here the CDR3 DNA reads TGTGCCAGCAGTTTCCTGCGGGGTTACAATGAGCAGTTCTTC. The chain employs TRBV28 and TRBJ2-1; maybe TRBD2 (6 bases). Germline assignment: CDR1 MDHEN and CDR2 SYDVKM. The CDR3 sequence is 14 residues long. The V gene lost 3 bases and the J gene lost 4 bases, with 10 bases spanning the gap.

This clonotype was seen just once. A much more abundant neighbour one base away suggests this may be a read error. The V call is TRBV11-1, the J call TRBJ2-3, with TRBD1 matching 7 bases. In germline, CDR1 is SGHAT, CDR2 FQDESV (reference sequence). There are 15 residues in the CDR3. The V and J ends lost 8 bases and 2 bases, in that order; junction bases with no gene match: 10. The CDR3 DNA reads TGTGCCAGCGCCTGGGGACAGCCCTTCACAGATACGCAGTATTTT. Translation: CASAWGQPFTDTQYF.

CDR3: CASSQVVSPGQGQYF. In DNA form, the CDR3 reads TGCGCCAGCAGCCAAGTGGTATCCCCGGGACAGGGTCAGTATTTT. V gene TRBV4-1 combines with J gene TRBJ2-3; 9 bases agree with TRBD1. V lost 1 base, J lost 12 bases, and 11 bases stayed unmatched. CDR1 and CDR2 from the germline V gene are MGHRA and YSYEKL. This CDR3 is 15 amino acids long.